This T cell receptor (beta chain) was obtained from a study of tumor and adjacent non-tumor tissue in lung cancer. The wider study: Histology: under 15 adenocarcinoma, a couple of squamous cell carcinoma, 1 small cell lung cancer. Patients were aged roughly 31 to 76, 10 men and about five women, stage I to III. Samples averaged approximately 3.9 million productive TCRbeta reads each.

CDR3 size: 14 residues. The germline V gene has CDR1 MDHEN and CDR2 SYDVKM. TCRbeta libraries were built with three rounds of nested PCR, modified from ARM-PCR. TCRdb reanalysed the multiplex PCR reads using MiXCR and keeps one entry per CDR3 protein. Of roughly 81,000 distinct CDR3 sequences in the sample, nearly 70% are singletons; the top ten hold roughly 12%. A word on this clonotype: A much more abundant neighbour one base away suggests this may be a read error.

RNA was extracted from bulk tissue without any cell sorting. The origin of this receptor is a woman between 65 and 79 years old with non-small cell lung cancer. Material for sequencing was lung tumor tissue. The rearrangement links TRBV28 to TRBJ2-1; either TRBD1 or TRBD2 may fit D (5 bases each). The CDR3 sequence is CASISRGSHNEQFF. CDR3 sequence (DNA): TGTGCCAGCATTTCACGGGGCTCCCACAATGAGCAGTTCTTC.